The clone carrying this T cell receptor beta chain was picked up many times. Its specificity is not known. These data are taken from a study of cytomegalovirus exposure and HLA in healthy donors. Study-wide results and caveats: In an earlier analysis, most TCR beta V segments were productive about 87% or about 30% of the time.

V was pared by 0 bases and J by 12 bases, with 16 bases between. Germline CDR1 is MNHNS and CDR2 is SASEGT. CDR3 size: 14 residues. In the PCR, 60 Vbeta and 13 Jbeta primers were used. Libraries were prepared by immunoSEQ multiplex PCR; TCRdb keeps only in-frame clonotypes and omits some of them. Of more than 85,000 clones listed, 55% to 75% are singletons. V usage is TRBV6-1 and J usage is TRBJ2-3; TRBD1 is a possible D gene (5 bases). The receptor's source is a woman in her 70s in good health and CMV-seropositive. The specimen sequenced was PBMCs. The CDR3 reads CASSEATARVTQYF. The CDR3 DNA reads as TGTGCCAGCAGTGAAGCAACGGCCAGGGTGACACAGTATTTT.